This T cell receptor beta chain stems from a study of cytomegalovirus exposure and HLA in healthy donors. At the level of the study: Earlier work reported 117 million unique TCR beta sequences from some 180 million T cells. Study observations and caveats: It was shown in a later analysis that HLA-associated TCR beta chains were more clonally expanded than other, equally common chains. The Asian-associated ancestry cluster reportedly had fewer N-insertions than the approximately 630-donor mean in a later analysis.

In germline, CDR1 is SNHLY, CDR2 FYNNEI. The CDR3 extends over 15 amino acids. Trimming took 3 bases from V and 5 from J, leaving 16 bases between them. The study ran its PCR with 60 Vbeta and 13 Jbeta primers. Generated by immunoSEQ multiplex PCR, the TCRdb table keeps only in-frame clones and is missing some. In the table there are around 150,000 clones, 60% to 75% of which are singletons. This clone has just one count. Its antigen is undetermined. This is likely a read error, given that the CDR3 carries no conserved phenylalanine or tryptophan at its end. The specimen was PBMCs. This rearrangement joins TRBV2 to TRBJ1-2, with TRBD1 as a possible D gene (5 bases). This receptor was obtained from a woman between 50 and 59 years old in good health and CMV-seropositive. CDR3 amino acids: CASSDGAVPRYGYTL. The CDR3 region has the DNA TGTGCCAGCAGTGATGGGGCAGTCCCTAGGTATGGCTACACCCTC.